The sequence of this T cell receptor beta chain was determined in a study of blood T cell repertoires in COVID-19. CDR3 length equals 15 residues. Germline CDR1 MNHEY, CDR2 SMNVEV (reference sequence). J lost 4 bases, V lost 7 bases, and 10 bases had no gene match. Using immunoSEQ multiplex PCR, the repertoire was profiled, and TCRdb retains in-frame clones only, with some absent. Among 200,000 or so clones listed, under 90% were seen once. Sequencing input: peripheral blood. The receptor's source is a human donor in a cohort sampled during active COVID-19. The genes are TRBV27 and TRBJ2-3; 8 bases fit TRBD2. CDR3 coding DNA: TGTGCCAGCAACAGCGGGAGTGGGCGTTCAGATACGCAGTATTTT. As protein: CASNSGSGRSDTQYF.